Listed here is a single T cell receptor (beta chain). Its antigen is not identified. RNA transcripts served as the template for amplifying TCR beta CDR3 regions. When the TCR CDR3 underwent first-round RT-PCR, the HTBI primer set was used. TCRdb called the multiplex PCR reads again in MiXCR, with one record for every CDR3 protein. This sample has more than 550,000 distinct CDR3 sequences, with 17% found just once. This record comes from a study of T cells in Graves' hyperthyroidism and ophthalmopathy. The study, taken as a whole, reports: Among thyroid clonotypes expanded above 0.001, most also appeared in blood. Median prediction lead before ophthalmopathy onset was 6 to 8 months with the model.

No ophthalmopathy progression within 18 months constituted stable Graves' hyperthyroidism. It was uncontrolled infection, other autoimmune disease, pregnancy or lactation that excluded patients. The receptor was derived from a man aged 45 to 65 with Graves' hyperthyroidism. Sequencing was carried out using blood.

The CDR3 sequence: CASSPSAGKDEKLFF. In DNA, the CDR3 is TGCGCCAGCAGCCCCTCGGCAGGGAAGGATGAAAAACTGTTTTTT. The J gene is TRBJ1-4, the V gene TRBV5-1; possibly TRBD1 for D (5 bases). Germline values: CDR1 SGHRS, CDR2 YFSETQ. The CDR3 spans 15 residues. Between the trimmed V and J ends, which lost 4 bases and 6 bases, there was a span of 16 bases. Using reference TRBV5-1 and TRBJ1-4 for the parts outside the CDR3, the full variable domain is KAGVTQTPRYLIKTRGQQVTLSCSPISGHRSVSWYQQTPGQGLQFLFEYFSETQRNKGNFPGRFSGRQFSNSRSEMNVSTLELGDSALYLCASSPSAGKDEKLFFGSGTQLSVL.